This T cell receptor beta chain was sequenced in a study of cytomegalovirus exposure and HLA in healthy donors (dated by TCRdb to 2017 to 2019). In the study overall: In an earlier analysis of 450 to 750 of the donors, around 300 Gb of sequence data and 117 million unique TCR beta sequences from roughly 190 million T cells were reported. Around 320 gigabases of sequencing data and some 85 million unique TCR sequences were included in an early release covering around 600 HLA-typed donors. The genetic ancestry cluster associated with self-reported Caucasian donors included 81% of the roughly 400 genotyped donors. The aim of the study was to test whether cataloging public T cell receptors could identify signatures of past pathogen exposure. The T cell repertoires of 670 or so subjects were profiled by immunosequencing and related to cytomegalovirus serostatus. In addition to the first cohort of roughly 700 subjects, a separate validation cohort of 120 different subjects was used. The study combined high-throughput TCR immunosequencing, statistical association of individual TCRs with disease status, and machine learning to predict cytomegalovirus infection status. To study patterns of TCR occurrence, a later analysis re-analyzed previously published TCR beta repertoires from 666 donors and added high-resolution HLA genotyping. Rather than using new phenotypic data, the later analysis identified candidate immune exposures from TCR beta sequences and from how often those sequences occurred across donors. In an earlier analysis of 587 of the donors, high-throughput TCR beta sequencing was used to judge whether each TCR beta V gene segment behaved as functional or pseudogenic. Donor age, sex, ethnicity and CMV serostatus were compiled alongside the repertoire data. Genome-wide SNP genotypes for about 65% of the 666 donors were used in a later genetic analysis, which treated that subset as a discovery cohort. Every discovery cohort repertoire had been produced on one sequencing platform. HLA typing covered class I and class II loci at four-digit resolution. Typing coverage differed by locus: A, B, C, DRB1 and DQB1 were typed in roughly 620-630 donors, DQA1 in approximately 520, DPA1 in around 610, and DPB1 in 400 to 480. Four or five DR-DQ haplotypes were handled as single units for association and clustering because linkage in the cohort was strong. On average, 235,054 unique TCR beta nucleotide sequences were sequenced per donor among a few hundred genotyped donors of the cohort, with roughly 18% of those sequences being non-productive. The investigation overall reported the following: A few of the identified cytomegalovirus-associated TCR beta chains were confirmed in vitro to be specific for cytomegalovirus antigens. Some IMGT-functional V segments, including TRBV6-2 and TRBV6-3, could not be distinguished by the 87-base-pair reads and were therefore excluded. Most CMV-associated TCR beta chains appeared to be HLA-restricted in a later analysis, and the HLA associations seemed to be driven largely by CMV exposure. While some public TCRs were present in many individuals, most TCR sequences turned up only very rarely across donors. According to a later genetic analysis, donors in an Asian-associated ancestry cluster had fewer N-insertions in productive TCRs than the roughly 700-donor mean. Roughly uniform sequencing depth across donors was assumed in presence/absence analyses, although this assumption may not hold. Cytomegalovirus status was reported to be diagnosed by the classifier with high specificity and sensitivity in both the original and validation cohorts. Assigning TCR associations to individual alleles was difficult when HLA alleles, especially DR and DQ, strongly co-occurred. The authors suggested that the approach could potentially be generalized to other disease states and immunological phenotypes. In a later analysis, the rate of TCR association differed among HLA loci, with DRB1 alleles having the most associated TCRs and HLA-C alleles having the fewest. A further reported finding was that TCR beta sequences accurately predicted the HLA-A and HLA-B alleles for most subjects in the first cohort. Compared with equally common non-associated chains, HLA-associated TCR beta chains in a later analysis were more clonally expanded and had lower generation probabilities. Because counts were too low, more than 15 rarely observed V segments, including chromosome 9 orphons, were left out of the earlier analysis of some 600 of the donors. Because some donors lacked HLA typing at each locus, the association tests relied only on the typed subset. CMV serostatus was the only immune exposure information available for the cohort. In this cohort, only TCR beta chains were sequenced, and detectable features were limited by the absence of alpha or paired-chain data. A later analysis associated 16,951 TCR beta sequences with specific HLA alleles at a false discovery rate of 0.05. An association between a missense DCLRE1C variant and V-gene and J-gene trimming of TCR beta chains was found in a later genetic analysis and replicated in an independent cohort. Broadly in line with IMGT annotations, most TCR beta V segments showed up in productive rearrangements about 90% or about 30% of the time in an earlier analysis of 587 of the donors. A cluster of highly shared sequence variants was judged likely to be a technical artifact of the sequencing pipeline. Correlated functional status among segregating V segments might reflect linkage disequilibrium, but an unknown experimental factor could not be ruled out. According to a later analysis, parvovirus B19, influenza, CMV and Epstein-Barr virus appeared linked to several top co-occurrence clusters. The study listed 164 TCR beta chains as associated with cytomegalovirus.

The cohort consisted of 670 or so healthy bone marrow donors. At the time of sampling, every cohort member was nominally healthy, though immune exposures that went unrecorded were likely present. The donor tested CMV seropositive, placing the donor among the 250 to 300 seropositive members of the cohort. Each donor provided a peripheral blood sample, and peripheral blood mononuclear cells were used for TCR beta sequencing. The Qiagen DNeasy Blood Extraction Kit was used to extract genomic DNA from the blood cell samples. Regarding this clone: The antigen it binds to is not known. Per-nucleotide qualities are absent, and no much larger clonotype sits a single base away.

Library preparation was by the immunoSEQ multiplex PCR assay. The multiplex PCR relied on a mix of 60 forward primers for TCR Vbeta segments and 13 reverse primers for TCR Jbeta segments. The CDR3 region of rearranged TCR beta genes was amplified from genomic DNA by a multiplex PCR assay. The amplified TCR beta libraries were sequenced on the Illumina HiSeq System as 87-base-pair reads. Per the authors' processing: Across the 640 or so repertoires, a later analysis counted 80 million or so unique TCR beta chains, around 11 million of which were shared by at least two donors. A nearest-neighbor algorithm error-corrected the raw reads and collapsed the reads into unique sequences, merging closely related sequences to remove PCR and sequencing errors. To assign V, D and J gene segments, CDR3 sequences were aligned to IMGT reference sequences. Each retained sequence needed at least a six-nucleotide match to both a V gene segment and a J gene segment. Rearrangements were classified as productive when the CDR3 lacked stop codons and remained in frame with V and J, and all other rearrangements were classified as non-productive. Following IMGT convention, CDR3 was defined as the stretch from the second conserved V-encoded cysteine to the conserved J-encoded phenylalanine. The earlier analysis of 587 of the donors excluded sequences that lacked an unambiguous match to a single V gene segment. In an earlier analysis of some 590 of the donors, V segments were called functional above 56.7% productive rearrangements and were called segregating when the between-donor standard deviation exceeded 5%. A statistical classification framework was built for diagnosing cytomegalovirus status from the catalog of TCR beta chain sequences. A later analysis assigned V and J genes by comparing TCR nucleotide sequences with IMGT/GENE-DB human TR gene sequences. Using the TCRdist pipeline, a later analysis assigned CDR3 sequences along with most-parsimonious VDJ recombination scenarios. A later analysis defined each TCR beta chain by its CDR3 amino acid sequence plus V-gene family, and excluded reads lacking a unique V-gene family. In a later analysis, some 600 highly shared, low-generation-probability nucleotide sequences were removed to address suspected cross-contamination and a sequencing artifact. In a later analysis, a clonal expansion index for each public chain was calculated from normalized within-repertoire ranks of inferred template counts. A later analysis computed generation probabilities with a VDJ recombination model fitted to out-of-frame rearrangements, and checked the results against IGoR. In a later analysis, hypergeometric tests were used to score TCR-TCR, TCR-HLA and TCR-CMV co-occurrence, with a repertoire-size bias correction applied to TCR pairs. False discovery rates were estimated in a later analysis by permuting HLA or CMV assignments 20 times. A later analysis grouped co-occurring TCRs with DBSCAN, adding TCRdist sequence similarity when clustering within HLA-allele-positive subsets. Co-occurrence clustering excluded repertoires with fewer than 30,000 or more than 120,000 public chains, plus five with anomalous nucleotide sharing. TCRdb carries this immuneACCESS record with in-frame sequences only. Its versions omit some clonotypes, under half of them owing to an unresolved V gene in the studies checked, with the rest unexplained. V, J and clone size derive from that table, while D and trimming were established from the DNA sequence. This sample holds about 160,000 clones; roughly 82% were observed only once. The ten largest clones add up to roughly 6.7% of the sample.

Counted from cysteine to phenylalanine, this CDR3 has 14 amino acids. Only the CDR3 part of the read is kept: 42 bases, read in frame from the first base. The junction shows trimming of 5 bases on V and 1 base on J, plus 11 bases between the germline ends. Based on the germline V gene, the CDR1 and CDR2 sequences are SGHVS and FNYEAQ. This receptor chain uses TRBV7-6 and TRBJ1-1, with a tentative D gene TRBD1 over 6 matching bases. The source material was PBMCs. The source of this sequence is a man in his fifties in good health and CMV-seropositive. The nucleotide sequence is TGTGCCAGCAGCCCTACAGGGCAGAACACTGAAGCTTTCTTT. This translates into CASSPTGQNTEAFF.